These 13 T cell receptor beta chains originate from one sample sequenced in a study of metastatic and nonmetastatic thyroid tumors (dated by TCRdb to 2020 to 2021). No patient had received any treatment before thyroid surgery. Library method: PCR. The instrument given in TCRdb is Illumina HiSeq 4000. The public reads were quality trimmed at Q25 with fastp and then assembled into clones with MiXCR by TCRdb, keeping productive beta chains. For this sample there are about 20,000 clones; 15% to 20% appear just once. The ten largest make up around 26% of the sample. The sequencing input was blood. The source of these receptors is a female donor with papillary thyroid cancer or a benign thyroid nodule (not recorded which). Some clones in this sample may be carry-over from other donors' samples.

This clone showed up many times. The gene calls are TRBV28 and TRBJ2-1, with unresolved D. The CDR3 has 15 amino acids. Germline V gene lookup returns CDR1 MDHEN and CDR2 SYDVKM. Trimming removed 5 bases at V and 0 bases at J, with 11 bases between. The CDR3 nucleotides read TGTGCCAGCAGTCCCCCACAGAGCTCCTACAATGAGCAGTTCTTC. Residues: CASSPPQSSYNEQFF. The full variable domain, its missing parts supplied by reference TRBV28 and TRBJ2-1, is DVKVTQSSRYLVKRTGEKVFLECVQDMDHENMFWYRQDPGLGLRLIYFSYDVKMKEKGDIPEGYSVSREKKERFSLILESASTNQTSMYLCASSPPQSSYNEQFFGPGTRLTVL.

This clone was detected ten times or more. The chain carries TRBV5-6 and TRBJ2-2, with D possibly TRBD1 on 6 matching bases. Between the trimmed V and J ends, which lost 0 bases and 4 bases, there was a span of 10 bases. Germline assignment: CDR1 SGHDT and CDR2 YYEEEE. The CDR3 loop spans 15 amino acids. This chain's CDR3 is CASSLGQGTTGELFF. The CDR3 nucleotides read TGTGCCAGCAGCTTGGGTCAGGGGACCACCGGGGAGCTGTTTTTT.

This clone was recorded a few times. The chain carries TRBV6-1 and TRBJ1-2, with D perhaps TRBD1 (5 bases). Trimming removed 11 bases from V and 7 bases from J, with 14 bases in between. The CDR3 is 11 amino acids. The germline V gene has CDR1 MNHNS and CDR2 SASEGT. The CDR3 here is CAVRGVSGYTF. DNA of the CDR3: TGTGCCGTTAGGGGAGTGAGTGGCTACACCTTC.

In its sample, this clone is medium-sized (0.01 to 0.1%). This chain links TRBV6-5 with TRBJ1-2, with D possibly TRBD1 on 5 matching bases. Germline V CDR1 and CDR2: MNHEY, SVGAGI. This CDR3 contains 13 residues. The V end was cut by 2 bases, the J end by 2 bases, with 6 bases between. CDR3 in amino acids: CASSYGANYGYTF. The CDR3 DNA follows: TGTGCCAGCAGTTACGGGGCAAACTATGGCTACACCTTC.

The chain combines TRBV7-2 with TRBJ2-3; tentatively, D is TRBD2 (6 bases). CDR1 is SGHTA, CDR2 FQGNSA, per germline. V was trimmed by 3 bases and J by 5 bases, leaving 21 bases between them. The CDR3 length is 17 residues. CDR3 in amino acids: CASSFSGRGTYGDTQYF. In nucleotides, the CDR3 is TGTGCCAGCAGCTTCAGCGGACGGGGGACCTATGGAGATACGCAGTATTTT.

This clone has ten or more counts. This CDR3 reads CASSLKGGGPSPLHF. CDR3 sequence (DNA): TGTGCCAGCAGCTTAAAAGGGGGTGGTCCTTCACCCCTCCACTTT. The chain employs TRBV7-9 and TRBJ1-6; possibly TRBD1 for D (6 bases). V was cut by 2 bases and J by 9 bases, with 14 bases left in between. The germline V gene has CDR1 SEHNR and CDR2 FQNEAQ (reference sequence). This CDR3 has 15 residues.

A few counts support this clone. This rearrangement joins TRBV15 to TRBJ2-1, with 7 positions matching TRBD2. V lost 2 bases, J lost 8 bases, and 9 bases stayed unmatched. The CDR3 length is 15 residues. Germline V gives CDR1 LNHNV, CDR2 YYDKDF (reference sequence). The CDR3 region is CATSRLAAGLYEQFF. The DNA for the CDR3 is TGTGCCACCAGCAGACTAGCGGCAGGGCTCTATGAGCAGTTCTTC.

The J gene is TRBJ2-1, the V gene TRBV6-4; 9 nucleotides line up with TRBD2. The CDR3 extends over 16 amino acids. From germline, CDR1 is MRHNA and CDR2 SNTAGT. The ends lost 4 bases at V and 9 bases at J; junction bases unmatched: 13. For the CDR3, the DNA is TGTGCCAGCAGTGTGACTAGCGGTACCCCTTGCAGTGAGCAGTTCTTC. It is translated as CASSVTSGTPCSEQFF.

This clone was recorded many times. This sample includes further DNA sequences coding for the same CDR3. The chain is built from TRBV14 and TRBJ1-1; 9 bases agree with TRBD1. Per germline, CDR1 SGHDN and CDR2 FVKESK. The junction had 11 bases not matched to a gene; V was cut back by 6 bases and J by 3 bases. The CDR3 extends over 16 amino acids. CDR3 DNA: TGTGCCAGCAGACACTCGTACAGGGGGCGACACACTGAAGCTTTCTTT. Its protein is CASRHSYRGRHTEAFF. Variable domain in full (rest from reference TRBV14 and TRBJ1-1): EAGVTQFPSHSVIEKGQTVTLRCDPISGHDNLYWYRRVMGKEIKFLLHFVKESKQDESGMPNNRFLAERTGGTYSTLKVQPAELEDSGVYFCASRHSYRGRHTEAFFGQGTRLTVV.

With respect to this clone: Its ends do not fully match the called genes, so a read error is possible. This chain uses TRBV20-1 with TRBJ1-5; D uncertain. Germline-derived CDR1 and CDR2 are DFQATT and SNEGSKA (reference sequence). There are 10 residues in the CDR3. The CDR3 region is CSASGETQHF. The DNA for the CDR3 is TGCAGCGCTAGTGGGGAGACCCAGCATTTT.

This clone was counted many times. This chain connects TRBV7-9 to TRBJ1-2, with TRBD1 identical over 10 bases. This CDR3 is 14 amino acids long. Trimming cost V 1 base and J 8 bases; bases outside gene matches: 4. Germline V gene lookup returns CDR1 SEHNR and CDR2 FQNEAQ (reference sequence). The DNA for the CDR3 is TGTGCCAGCAGCTTAGGACAGGGGGCAAGAGGCTACACCTTC. As protein: CASSLGQGARGYTF. The entire variable domain, with the rest obtained from reference TRBV7-9 and TRBJ1-2, is as follows: DTGVSQNPRHKITKRGQNVTFRCDPISEHNRLYWYRQTLGQGPEFLTYFQNEAQLEKSRLLSDRFSAERPKGSFSTLEIQRTEQGDSAMYLCASSLGQGARGYTFGSGTRLTVV.

The chain has TRBV7-8 and TRBJ1-1, with D perhaps matching TRBD1 (5 bases). From germline, CDR1 is SGHVS and CDR2 FQNEAQ. The V end lost 2 bases, the J end lost 5 bases, and 12 bases lay between the germline ends. The CDR3 runs 14 residues. CDR3 region: CASSLHPGGTEAFF. The CDR3 DNA reads as TGTGCCAGCAGCTTACACCCGGGGGGGACTGAAGCTTTCTTT.

This clone was seen repeatedly, ten times or more. V gene TRBV5-5 combines with J gene TRBJ1-6; D possibly corresponds to TRBD1 (6 bases). V was cut by 2 bases and J by 7 bases, with 16 bases left in between. The CDR3 is 16 amino acids. Germline V lookup: CDR1 SGHKS, CDR2 YYEKEE (reference sequence). The CDR3 sequence is CASSFRLQGNNSPLHF. The CDR3, as DNA: TGTGCCAGCAGCTTTCGACTTCAGGGGAACAATTCACCCCTCCACTTT.